The 14 T cell receptor beta chains below were found in one sample sequenced in a study of OX40 agonist ivuxolimab in advanced cancers. Profiling relied on immunoSEQ multiplex PCR, and the TCRdb table lists in-frame clones only, not all of them. The repertoire holds almost 85,000 clones, with 85% to 90% as singletons. The starting material was CD4+ or CD8+ T cells sorted from blood, obtained in a trial of the OX40 agonist ivuxolimab. Source of these receptors: an adult with an advanced solid tumor such as melanoma, head and neck, liver or kidney cancer.

The rearrangement links TRBV2 to TRBJ2-1, with 9 bases fitting TRBD2. The CDR3 loop spans 16 amino acids. Trimming took 1 base from V and 3 from J; bases not matched to a gene: 4. Per the germline V gene, CDR1 is SNHLY and CDR2 is FYNNEI. The chain's CDR3 is CASSEGVSGGYNEQFF. The CDR3 bases are TGTGCCAGCAGTGAAGGGGTTAGCGGGGGCTACAATGAGCAGTTCTTC. Variable domain in full (rest from reference TRBV2 and TRBJ2-1): EPEVTQTPSHQVTQMGQEVILRCVPISNHLYFYWYRQILGQKVEFLVSFYNNEISEKSEIFDDQFSVERPDGSNFTLKIRSTKLEDSAMYFCASSEGVSGGYNEQFFGPGTRLTVL.

The chain joins TRBV28 to TRBJ1-4, with D unresolved. The CDR3 consists of 12 residues. Trimming removed 7 bases at V and 4 bases at J, with 7 bases between. Looked up from germline, CDR1 is MDHEN and CDR2 is SYDVKM. The CDR3 reads CASNDRNEKLFF. The CDR3 nucleotides are TGTGCCAGCAATGACCGTAATGAAAAACTGTTTTTT.

V gene TRBV10-3 combines with J gene TRBJ1-1, with D hard to call. The V and J ends lost 0 bases and 11 bases respectively, with 13 bases between them. The CDR3 spans 13 residues. Germline lookup yields CDR1 ENHRY and CDR2 SYGVKD. The CDR3 DNA sequence: TGTGCCATCAGTGAGTCGACGAGGGTTGATGCTTTCTTT. Protein: CAISESTRVDAFF.

The CDR3 bases are TGTGCCAGCTCACCTGGACTAGCGGGAGGTACCGAGACCCAGTACTTC. It codes for CASSPGLAGGTETQYF. J is TRBJ2-5 and V is TRBV18, with 14 bases identical to TRBD2. Germline CDR1 and CDR2: KGHSH and LQKENI. This CDR3 comprises 16 residues. J was trimmed by 5 bases and V by 3 bases; bases with no gene match: 5.

This clone has more than one count but fewer than ten. The chain employs TRBV29-1 and TRBJ1-1; a weak D match, TRBD1 (6 bases). The CDR3 has 14 amino acids. The V gene lost 3 bases and the J gene lost 3 bases, with 14 bases spanning the gap. Looked up from germline, CDR1 is SQVTM and CDR2 is ANQGSEA. This CDR3 reads CSVDWGGGDTEAFF. The DNA for the CDR3 is TGCAGCGTTGACTGGGGCGGGGGCGACACTGAAGCTTTCTTT.

The chain uses TRBV7-2 and TRBJ2-2; tentative D call: TRBD2 (6 bases). This CDR3 contains 17 residues. Per the germline V gene, CDR1 is SGHTA and CDR2 is FQGNSA. With 1 base removed from V and 2 bases from J, the gap between germline ends came to 14 bases. CDR3 sequence: CASSLVGGTTNTGELFF. The DNA for the CDR3 is TGTGCCAGCAGCTTAGTCGGCGGGACCACTAACACCGGGGAGCTGTTTTTT.

The table lists this clone with a few counts. This chain joins TRBV11-2 and TRBJ1-6; D unresolved. Trimming removed 3 bases at V and 6 bases at J, with 9 bases between. CDR3 length: 14 amino acids. Germline V gene data show CDR1 as SGHAT and CDR2 as FQNNGV. The CDR3: CASSFSSTNSPLHF. The DNA for the CDR3 is TGTGCCAGCAGCTTCTCGAGTACTAATTCACCCCTCCACTTT.

V usage is TRBV5-1 and J usage is TRBJ2-5; D remains ambiguous. Deletions cut 0 bases from V and 3 bases from J, with 12 bases between. Looked up from germline, CDR1 is SGHRS and CDR2 is YFSETQ. This CDR3 region has 15 residues. CDR3 in DNA: TGCGCCAGCAGCTTGGAGGCGTCCCCCGAAGAGACCCAGTACTTC. It specifies CASSLEASPEETQYF.

The chain uses TRBV12-1 and TRBJ2-5; TRBD1, the table's D call, lacks a check against the DNA. TRBV12-1 is a known pseudogene. CDR3 length equals 16 residues. The CDR3 region is CASSSYARGAQETQYF. In nucleotides, the CDR3 is TGTGCCAGCAGCTCCTATGCCAGGGGGGCCCAAGAGACCCAGTACTTC.

The V call is TRBV6-5, the J call TRBJ2-7; D gene uncertain. The germline V gene encodes CDR1 MNHEY and CDR2 SVGAGI. The CDR3 totals 12 residues. The germline V and J ends were trimmed by 6 bases and 4 bases, with 10 bases remaining between them. The DNA for the CDR3 is TGTGCCAGCAGCCTTACTATATACGAGCAGTACTTC. This gives the protein CASSLTIYEQYF.

The V and J genes are TRBV28 and TRBJ1-1, with a weak D call TRBD1 (5 bases). CDR3 length: 13 amino acids. V dropped 6 bases and J dropped 10 bases, with 18 bases sitting between them. The germline V gene encodes CDR1 MDHEN and CDR2 SYDVKM. CDR3 in amino acids: CASSQQAVRGAFF. In DNA, the CDR3 is TGTGCCAGCAGCCAACAGGCCGTTCGGGGAGCTTTCTTT.

The chain uses TRBV2 and TRBJ2-3, with a tentative D call TRBD1 (6 bases). V lost 6 bases to trimming and J lost 5 bases, with 12 bases between them. Germline-derived CDR1 and CDR2 are SNHLY and FYNNEI. The CDR3 is made up of 13 amino acids. The CDR3 loop reads CASSPIQGDTQYF. DNA for the CDR3: TGTGCCAGCAGCCCCATACAGGGAGATACGCAGTATTTT.

V and J are TRBV6-5 and TRBJ2-2; 8 nucleotides line up with TRBD1. Germline V gives CDR1 MNHEY, CDR2 SVGAGI. This CDR3 is 14 amino acids long. V lost 7 bases, J lost 4 bases, and 5 bases stayed unmatched. CDR3 residues: CASKTGVITGELFF. The CDR3 DNA reads as TGTGCCAGCAAGACAGGGGTCATCACCGGGGAGCTGTTTTTT.

The chain links TRBV7-6 to TRBJ2-7; no definite D call. The germline CDR1 and CDR2 sequences are SGHVS and FNYEAQ. CDR3 length: 14 amino acids. V lost 1 base and J lost 8, with 15 bases in between. The DNA of the CDR3 is TGTGCCAGCAGCTTAGGAACAGTCGAGCCGCAGCAGTACTTC. It specifies CASSLGTVEPQQYF.